This TCR beta chain was retrieved from a study of T cell responses to AZD1222 COVID-19 vaccine. Germline V gene lookup returns CDR1 SGHAT and CDR2 FQNNGV. Trimming took off 7 bases at V and 0 bases at J, with 15 bases between the two ends. The CDR3 spans 15 residues. Data came from immunoSEQ multiplex PCR; TCRdb stores just in-frame clones and leaves some out. The sample shows approximately 150,000 clones, roughly nine tenths of them seen only once. The source is an adult in good health. J is TRBJ1-1 and V is TRBV11-2; possible D gene TRBD1, 6 bases. The sample was peripheral blood, taken on day 0 of MenACWY control vaccination. CDR3 sequence reads: CASTRVGGVNTEAFF. CDR3 DNA: TGTGCCAGCACACGGGTTGGGGGCGTGAACACTGAAGCTTTCTTT.